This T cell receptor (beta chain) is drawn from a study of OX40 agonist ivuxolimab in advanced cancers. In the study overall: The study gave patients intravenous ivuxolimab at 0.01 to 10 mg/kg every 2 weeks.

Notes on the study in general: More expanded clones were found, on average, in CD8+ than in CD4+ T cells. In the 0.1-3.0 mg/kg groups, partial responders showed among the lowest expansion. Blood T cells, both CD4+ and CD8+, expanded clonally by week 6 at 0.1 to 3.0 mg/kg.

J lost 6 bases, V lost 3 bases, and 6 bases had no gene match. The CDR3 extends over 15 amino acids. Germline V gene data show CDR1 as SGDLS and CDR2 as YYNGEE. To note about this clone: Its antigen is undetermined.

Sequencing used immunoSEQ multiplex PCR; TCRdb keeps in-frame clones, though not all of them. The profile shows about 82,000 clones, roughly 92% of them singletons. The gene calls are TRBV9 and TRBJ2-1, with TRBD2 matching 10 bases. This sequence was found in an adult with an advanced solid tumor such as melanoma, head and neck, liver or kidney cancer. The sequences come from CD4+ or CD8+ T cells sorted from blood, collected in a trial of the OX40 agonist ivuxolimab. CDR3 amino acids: CASSAGLAAFNEQFF. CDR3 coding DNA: TGTGCCAGCAGCGCAGGACTAGCGGCCTTCAATGAGCAGTTCTTC.